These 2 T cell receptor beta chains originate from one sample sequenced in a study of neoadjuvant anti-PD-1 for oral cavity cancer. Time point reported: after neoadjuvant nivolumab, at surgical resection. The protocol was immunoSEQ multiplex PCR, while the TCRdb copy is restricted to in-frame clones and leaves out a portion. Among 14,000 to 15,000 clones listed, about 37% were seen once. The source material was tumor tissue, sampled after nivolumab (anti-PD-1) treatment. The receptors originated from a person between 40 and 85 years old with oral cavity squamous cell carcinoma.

CDR3 in DNA: TGTGCCAGCAGCATAACCCCCCCGGACACCTTCTACGAGCAGTACTTC. This translates into CASSITPPDTFYEQYF. The chain employs TRBV6-6 and TRBJ2-7, with D possibly being TRBD1 (5 bases). V shed 6 bases and J shed 3 bases, with 21 bases lying between them. The CDR3 is 16 residues long. Germline-derived CDR1 and CDR2 are MNHNY and SVGAGI (reference sequence).

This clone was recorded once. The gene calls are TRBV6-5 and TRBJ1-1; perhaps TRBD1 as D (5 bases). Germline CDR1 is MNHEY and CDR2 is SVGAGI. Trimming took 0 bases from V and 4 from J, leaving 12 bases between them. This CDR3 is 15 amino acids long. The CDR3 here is CASSYSLQQGTEAFF. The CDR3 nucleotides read TGTGCCAGCAGTTACTCTTTACAGCAGGGCACTGAAGCTTTCTTT.